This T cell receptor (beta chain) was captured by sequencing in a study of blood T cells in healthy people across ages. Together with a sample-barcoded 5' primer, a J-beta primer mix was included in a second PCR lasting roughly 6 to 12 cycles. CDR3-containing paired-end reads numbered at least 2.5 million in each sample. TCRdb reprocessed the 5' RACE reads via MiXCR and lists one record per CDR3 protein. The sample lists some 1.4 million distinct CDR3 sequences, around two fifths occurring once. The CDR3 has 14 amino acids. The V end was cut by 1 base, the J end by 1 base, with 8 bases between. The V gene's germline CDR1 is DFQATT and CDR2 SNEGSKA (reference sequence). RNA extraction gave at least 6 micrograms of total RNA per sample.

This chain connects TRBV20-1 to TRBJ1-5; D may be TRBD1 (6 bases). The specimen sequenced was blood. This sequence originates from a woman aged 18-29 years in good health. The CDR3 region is CSARAGASNQPQHF. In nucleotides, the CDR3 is TGCAGTGCTAGAGCAGGGGCAAGCAATCAGCCCCAGCATTTT.